Sequencing of this TCR beta chain was carried out in a study of blood T cell repertoires in COVID-19. Generated by immunoSEQ multiplex PCR, the TCRdb table keeps only in-frame clones and is missing some. In the table there are 97,000 or so clones, around 87% of which are singletons. CDR1 MNHEY and CDR2 SVGAGI come from the germline V gene. Trimming removed 8 bases at V and 7 bases at J, with 12 bases between. CDR3 length: 13 amino acids. This clonotype was sampled from a man over 45 with active or convalescent COVID-19. Material for sequencing was peripheral blood. The V call is TRBV6-5, the J call TRBJ1-6; possible D gene TRBD1, 6 bases. The CDR3 reads CASSEDRNSPLHF. CDR3 nucleotide sequence: TGTGCCAGCTCAGAAGACAGGAATTCACCCCTCCACTTT.